Below are 3 T cell receptor beta chains sequenced from a single sample in a study of T cell changes during pregnancy in multiple sclerosis. Profiling relied on immunoSEQ multiplex PCR, and the TCRdb table lists in-frame clones only, not all of them. The data show around 66,000 clones, 91% seen once. The sample was peripheral blood, taken in the third trimester of pregnancy. The source is a female donor in good health, enrolled as a control in a pregnancy study.

V is TRBV19 and J is TRBJ2-7; 7 positions agree with TRBD1. The germline gives CDR1 LNHDA, CDR2 SQIVND (reference sequence). CDR3 length: 14 amino acids. With 8 bases clipped from V and 2 bases from J, the junction kept 9 bases outside the gene matches. The CDR3 is CASGVGDRTYEQYF. DNA of the CDR3: TGTGCCAGTGGCGTGGGGGACAGAACCTACGAGCAGTACTTC. Based on the CDR3 plus reference TRBV19 and TRBJ2-7, the full variable domain is DGGITQSPKYLFRKEGQNVTLSCEQNLNHDAMYWYRQDPGQGLRLIYYSQIVNDFQKGDIAEGYSVSREKKESFPLTVTSAQKNPTAFYLCASGVGDRTYEQYFGPGTRLTVT.

This chain links TRBV5-6 with TRBJ2-7; weak D call: TRBD2 (5 bases). The germline CDR1 and CDR2 sequences are SGHDT and YYEEEE. CDR3 length equals 14 residues. V lost 5 bases, J lost 3 bases, and 15 bases lay in between. This CDR3 is CASRIRGGSYEQYF. CDR3 nucleotide sequence: TGTGCCAGCAGAATCCGGGGTGGGAGCTACGAGCAGTACTTC.

The chain is built from TRBV5-4 and TRBJ2-3, with a weak D call TRBD1 (5 bases). CDR3 size: 16 residues. Looked up from germline, CDR1 is SGHNT and CDR2 is YYREEE (reference sequence). V was pared by 4 bases and J by 3 bases, with 18 bases between. CDR3 DNA sequence: TGTGCCAGCAGCAAACCGGGTCAAGGGGTTACAGATACGCAGTATTTT. The encoded protein is CASSKPGQGVTDTQYF.